This TCR beta chain came from a study of siplizumab effects on memory and regulatory T cells. Sequenced by immunoSEQ multiplex PCR; TCRdb stores in-frame clones only, minus some. This table holds approximately 65,000 clones, less than 85% found once. This CDR3 is 16 amino acids long. With 2 bases removed from V and 0 bases from J, the gap between germline ends came to 11 bases. Looked up from germline, CDR1 is MNHEY and CDR2 is SMNVEV (reference sequence). Study observations and caveats: Neither a naive nor a memory phenotype was assignable to roughly 75-96% of proliferating CD4+ or CD8+ clones. The study found naive T cells seemingly more diverse than memory cells and seemingly major alloresponse contributors.

Concerning this clone: The antigen remains undetermined.

The V gene is TRBV27, the J gene TRBJ1-5; TRBD1 is a possible D gene (5 bases). This clonotype was obtained from a human donor in good health. Sequencing was carried out using memory CD4+ T cells sorted from blood. The DNA for the CDR3 is TGTGCCAGCAGTTTACGTGGGACGGATAGCAATCAGCCCCAGCATTTT. This sequence encodes CASSLRGTDSNQPQHF.